Listed here are 15 T cell receptor beta chains from one sample, sequenced in a study of T cell repertoires in cytomegalovirus infection. The antigens of these receptors remain unknown. Using its own MiXCR run on the reads, TCRdb lists one record per CDR3 protein. The sample holds about 110,000 distinct CDR3 sequences, around 28% seen once. The starting material was CD8+ T cells from cultured PBMCs, obtained from culture after CMV antigen stimulation. These receptor sequences come from a human donor in good health (CMV status not recorded). Some clones in this sample may be carry-over from other donors' samples.

The rearrangement uses TRBV28 and TRBJ2-1; TRBD1 matches 8 bases. CDR3 size: 17 residues. J lost 6 bases, V lost 6 bases, and 16 bases had no gene match. Per germline, CDR1 MDHEN and CDR2 SYDVKM. CDR3 sequence (DNA): TGTGCCAGCAGCAGCCCCGACAGGGGCCTTCGGGGCAATGAGCAGTTCTTC. Amino acid sequence: CASSSPDRGLRGNEQFF.

CDR3 residues: CASSLLTGGNTIYF. The CDR3 DNA sequence: TGTGCCAGCAGCCTCCTGACAGGGGGAAACACCATATATTTT. The chain is built from TRBV7-9 and TRBJ1-3; 7 bases line up with TRBD1. The CDR3 contains 14 residues. Germline CDR1 is SEHNR and CDR2 is FQNEAQ (reference sequence). V dropped 5 bases and J dropped 4; count of bases not matched to a gene: 5.

This chain connects TRBV29-1 to TRBJ1-2; 8 positions match TRBD1. V was clipped by 6 bases and J by 3 bases; unmatched bases: 3. In germline, CDR1 is SQVTM, CDR2 ANQGSEA. The CDR3 covers 12 residues. CDR3 coding DNA: TGCAGCGTCCCGACAGGGGACTATGGCTACACCTTC. Translating gives CSVPTGDYGYTF.

The chain carries TRBV20-1 and TRBJ2-7, with D tentatively TRBD1 (6 bases). The germline CDR1 and CDR2 sequences are DFQATT and SNEGSKA (reference sequence). V was pared by 6 bases and J by 0 bases, with 9 bases between. The CDR3 runs 12 residues. CDR3 residues: CSAWTDSYEQYF. The CDR3 DNA reads TGCAGTGCGTGGACAGACTCCTACGAGCAGTACTTC.

Ten or more counts support this clonotype. J is TRBJ1-3 and V is TRBV7-9, with unresolved D. The CDR3 loop spans 14 amino acids. Trimming shortened V by 1 base and J by 0 bases, and 4 bases separated the two germline ends. Germline V gene data show CDR1 as SEHNR and CDR2 as FQNEAQ (reference sequence). The CDR3 is CASSLEGSGNTIYF. The CDR3 nucleotides are TGTGCCAGCAGCTTAGAGGGCTCTGGAAACACCATATATTTT.

J is TRBJ2-2 and V is TRBV5-4; TRBD2 might be the D (6 bases). Trimming shortened V by 4 bases and J by 2 bases, and 12 bases separated the two germline ends. Germline V lookup: CDR1 SGHNT, CDR2 YYREEE (reference sequence). The CDR3 loop spans 15 amino acids. This CDR3 is CASSTGTLNTGELFF. The CDR3 bases are TGTGCCAGCAGCACCGGGACTCTTAACACCGGGGAGCTGTTTTTT.

The V and J genes are TRBV14 and TRBJ2-5, with D unresolved. The germline V and J ends were trimmed by 1 base and 5 bases, with 11 bases remaining between them. The CDR3 loop spans 14 amino acids. Germline V gene data show CDR1 as SGHDN and CDR2 as FVKESK. In DNA, the CDR3 is TGTGCCAGCAGCCAAGGTTGGGGTAGTGAGACCCAGTACTTC. Translated, it gives CASSQGWGSETQYF.

The chain employs TRBV6-4 and TRBJ2-3; the match to TRBD1 covers 7 bases. The CDR3 consists of 14 residues. Per germline, CDR1 MRHNA and CDR2 SNTAGT. V trimming: 3 bases; J trimming: 6 bases; junction bases outside the gene matches: 6. CDR3 in amino acids: CASSETGDRDTQYF. CDR3 sequence (DNA): TGTGCCAGCAGTGAAACAGGGGACCGGGATACGCAGTATTTT.

The genes are TRBV4-1 and TRBJ2-1; D might be TRBD2 (6 bases). Trimming pared 1 base from V and 6 bases from J, leaving 16 bases between. This CDR3 is 16 amino acids long. Germline V CDR1 and CDR2: MGHRA, YSYEKL. In DNA, the CDR3 is TGCGCCAGCAGCCAAGTTACGGGGGACCTCCTCAATGAGCAGTTCTTC. It translates to CASSQVTGDLLNEQFF.

The V call is TRBV2, the J call TRBJ1-4; the D is unclear. This CDR3 has 17 residues. The ends were cut back, 1 base at V and 1 base at J, with 13 bases in the middle. Germline V gives CDR1 SNHLY, CDR2 FYNNEI. The CDR3 DNA reads as TGTGCCAGCAGTGAAGTCGTAGGATGGGGAACTAATGAAAAACTGTTTTTT. Translation: CASSEVVGWGTNEKLFF.

The J gene is TRBJ2-1, the V gene TRBV27; D gene unclear. Trimming took 5 bases from V and 8 from J, leaving 19 bases between them. The length of the CDR3 is 15 residues. In germline, CDR1 is MNHEY, CDR2 SMNVEV (reference sequence). CDR3 sequence (DNA): TGTGCCAGCAGTCCACCAGGCGCGGAAAGGGATGAGCAGTTCTTC. Translation gives CASSPPGAERDEQFF.

CDR3 amino acids: CASSGGGGTEAFF. CDR3 nucleotide sequence: TGTGCCAGCAGTGGGGGGGGGGGCACTGAAGCTTTCTTT. The gene calls are TRBV2 and TRBJ1-1, with D possibly matching TRBD1 (5 bases). The CDR3 is 13 amino acids. In germline, CDR1 is SNHLY, CDR2 FYNNEI. V was shortened by 4 bases and J by 4 bases, with 10 bases between the two germline ends.

The chain has TRBV28 and TRBJ1-5; the match to TRBD1 covers 7 bases. The CDR3 loop spans 15 amino acids. V was pared by 5 bases and J by 2 bases, with 6 bases of the junction left unmatched. Germline V CDR1 and CDR2: MDHEN, SYDVKM. The CDR3 sequence: CASSDNRGGNQPQHF. As DNA, the CDR3 is TGTGCCAGCAGTGATAACAGGGGTGGCAATCAGCCCCAGCATTTT.

This clonotype has at least ten counts. This sequence joins TRBV7-2 and TRBJ2-7, with D unresolved. The CDR3 has 14 amino acids. In germline, CDR1 is SGHTA, CDR2 FQGNSA. Trimming removed 5 bases from V and 0 bases from J, with 11 bases in between. The CDR3 is CASSPVTDSYEQYF. The CDR3 DNA follows: TGTGCCAGCAGCCCCGTGACGGACTCCTACGAGCAGTACTTC.

The chain is built from TRBV6-6 and TRBJ1-2; no reliable D call. The CDR3 contains 14 residues. CDR1 is MNHNY and CDR2 is SVGAGI in the germline V gene (reference sequence). V dropped 0 bases and J dropped 6 bases, with 11 bases sitting between them. CDR3 nucleotide sequence: TGTGCCAGCAGTTACTCGTCATTAATCCATGGCTACACCTTC. Translated: CASSYSSLIHGYTF.